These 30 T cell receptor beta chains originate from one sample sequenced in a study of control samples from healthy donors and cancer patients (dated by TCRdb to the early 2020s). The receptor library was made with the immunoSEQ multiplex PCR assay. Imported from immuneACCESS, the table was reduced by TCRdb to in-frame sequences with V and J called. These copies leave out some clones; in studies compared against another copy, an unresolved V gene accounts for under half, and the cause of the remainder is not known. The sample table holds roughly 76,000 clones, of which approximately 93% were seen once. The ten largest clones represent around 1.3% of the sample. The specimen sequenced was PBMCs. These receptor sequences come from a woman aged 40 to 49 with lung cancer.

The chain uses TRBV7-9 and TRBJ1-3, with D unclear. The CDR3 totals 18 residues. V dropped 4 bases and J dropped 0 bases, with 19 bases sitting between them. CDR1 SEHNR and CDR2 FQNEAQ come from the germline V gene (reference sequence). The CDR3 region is CASSSPRRGVTSGNTIYF. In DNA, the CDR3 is TGTGCCAGCAGCTCCCCCCGGCGCGGGGTTACCTCTGGAAACACCATATATTTT.

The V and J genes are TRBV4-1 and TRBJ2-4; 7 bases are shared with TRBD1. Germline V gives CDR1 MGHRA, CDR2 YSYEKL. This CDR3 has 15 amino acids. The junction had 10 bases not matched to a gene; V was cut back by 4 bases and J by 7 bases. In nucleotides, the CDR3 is TGCGCCAGCAGCCTTCCCCCTAGGGGGCTGAACATTCAGTACTTC. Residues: CASSLPPRGLNIQYF.

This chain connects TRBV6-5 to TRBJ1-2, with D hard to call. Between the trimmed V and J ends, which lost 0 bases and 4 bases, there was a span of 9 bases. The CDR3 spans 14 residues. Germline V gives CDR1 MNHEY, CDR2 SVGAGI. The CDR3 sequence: CASSYSKQRYGYTF. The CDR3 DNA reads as TGTGCCAGCAGTTACTCGAAACAGCGCTATGGCTACACCTTC.

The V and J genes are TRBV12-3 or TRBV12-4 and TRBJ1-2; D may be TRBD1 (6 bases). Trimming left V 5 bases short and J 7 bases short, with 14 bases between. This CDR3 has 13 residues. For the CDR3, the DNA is TGTGCCAGCAGTCTAACAGGGAATGGTGGCTACACCTTC. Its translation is CASSLTGNGGYTF.

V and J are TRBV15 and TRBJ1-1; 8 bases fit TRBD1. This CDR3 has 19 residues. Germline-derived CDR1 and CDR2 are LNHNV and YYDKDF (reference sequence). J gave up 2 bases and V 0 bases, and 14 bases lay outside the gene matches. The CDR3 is CATSREAGGSWLLNTEAFF. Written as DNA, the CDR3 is TGTGCCACCAGCAGAGAGGCAGGGGGCAGCTGGCTACTTAACACTGAAGCTTTCTTT. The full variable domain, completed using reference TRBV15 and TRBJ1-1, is DAMVIQNPRYQVTQFGKPVTLSCSQTLNHNVMYWYQQKSSQAPKLLFHYYDKDFNNEADTPDNFQSRRPNTSFCFLDIRSPGLGDTAMYLCATSREAGGSWLLNTEAFFGQGTRLTVV.

CDR3: CASSFEGNYGYTF. DNA of the CDR3: TGTGCCAGCAGTTTTGAGGGTAACTATGGCTACACCTTC. V usage is TRBV27 and J usage is TRBJ1-2; D gene uncertain. The CDR3 sequence is 13 residues long. The V and J ends lost 3 bases and 1 base respectively, with 6 bases between them. Per germline, CDR1 MNHEY and CDR2 SMNVEV (reference sequence).

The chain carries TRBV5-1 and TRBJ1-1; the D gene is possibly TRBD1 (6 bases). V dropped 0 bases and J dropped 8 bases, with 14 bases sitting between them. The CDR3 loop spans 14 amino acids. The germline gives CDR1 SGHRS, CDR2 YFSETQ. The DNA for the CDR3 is TGCGCCAGCAGCTTGGCTGGGGGGGCGGCCGAAGCTTTCTTT. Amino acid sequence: CASSLAGGAAEAFF. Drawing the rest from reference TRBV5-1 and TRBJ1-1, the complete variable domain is KAGVTQTPRYLIKTRGQQVTLSCSPISGHRSVSWYQQTPGQGLQFLFEYFSETQRNKGNFPGRFSGRQFSNSRSEMNVSTLELGDSALYLCASSLAGGAAEAFFGQGTRLTVV.

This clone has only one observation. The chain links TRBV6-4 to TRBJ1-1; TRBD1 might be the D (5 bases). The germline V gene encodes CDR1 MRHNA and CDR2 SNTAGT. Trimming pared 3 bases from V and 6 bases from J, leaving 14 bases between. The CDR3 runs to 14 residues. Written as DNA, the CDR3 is TGTGCCAGCAGTGAAATCTTGGGGGGACCTGAAGCTTTCTTT. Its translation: CASSEILGGPEAFF.

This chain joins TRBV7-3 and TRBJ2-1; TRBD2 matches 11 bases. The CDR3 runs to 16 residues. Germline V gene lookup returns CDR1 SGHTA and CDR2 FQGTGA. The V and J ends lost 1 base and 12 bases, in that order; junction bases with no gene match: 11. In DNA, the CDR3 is TGTGCCAGCAGCTTAAGGGGTCCGACTAGCGGGGTATGGCAGTTCTTC. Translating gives CASSLRGPTSGVWQFF.

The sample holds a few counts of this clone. The CDR3 region is CACGRETIYGYTF. CDR3 DNA: TGTGCCTGTGGACGGGAAACTATCTATGGCTACACCTTC. V is TRBV30 and J is TRBJ1-2, with D unclear. The V end was cut by 6 bases, the J end by 4 bases, with 15 bases between. The CDR3 has 13 residues. Germline CDR1 reads GTSNPN; CDR2 reads SVGIG (reference sequence).

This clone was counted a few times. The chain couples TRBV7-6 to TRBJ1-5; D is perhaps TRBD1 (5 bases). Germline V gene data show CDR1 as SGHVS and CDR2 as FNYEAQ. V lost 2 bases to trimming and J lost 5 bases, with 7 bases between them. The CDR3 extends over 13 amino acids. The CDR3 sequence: CASSLSRDQPQHF. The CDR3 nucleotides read TGTGCCAGCAGCTTATCCAGGGATCAGCCCCAGCATTTT.

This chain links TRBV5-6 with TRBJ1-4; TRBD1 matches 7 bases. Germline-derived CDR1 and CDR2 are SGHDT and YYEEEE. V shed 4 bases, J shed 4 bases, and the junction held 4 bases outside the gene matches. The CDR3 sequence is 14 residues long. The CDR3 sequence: CASSPGQLNEKLFF. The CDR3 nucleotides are TGTGCCAGCAGCCCGGGACAGCTTAATGAAAAACTGTTTTTT.

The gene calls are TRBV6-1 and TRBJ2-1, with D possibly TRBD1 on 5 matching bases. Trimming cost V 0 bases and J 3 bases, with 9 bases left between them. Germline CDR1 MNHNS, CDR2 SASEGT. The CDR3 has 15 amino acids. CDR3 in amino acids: CASSEARGGYNEQFF. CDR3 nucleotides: TGTGCCAGCAGTGAAGCAAGGGGCGGCTACAATGAGCAGTTCTTC.

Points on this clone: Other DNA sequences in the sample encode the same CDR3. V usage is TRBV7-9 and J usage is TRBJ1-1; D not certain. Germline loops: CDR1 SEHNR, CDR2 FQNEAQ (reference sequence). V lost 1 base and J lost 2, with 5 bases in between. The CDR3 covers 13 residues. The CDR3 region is CASSLGSNTEAFF. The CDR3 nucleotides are TGTGCCAGCAGCTTAGGGTCCAACACTGAAGCTTTCTTT. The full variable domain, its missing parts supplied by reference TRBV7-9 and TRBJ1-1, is DTGVSQNPRHKITKRGQNVTFRCDPISEHNRLYWYRQTLGQGPEFLTYFQNEAQLEKSRLLSDRFSAERPKGSFSTLEIQRTEQGDSAMYLCASSLGSNTEAFFGQGTRLTVV.

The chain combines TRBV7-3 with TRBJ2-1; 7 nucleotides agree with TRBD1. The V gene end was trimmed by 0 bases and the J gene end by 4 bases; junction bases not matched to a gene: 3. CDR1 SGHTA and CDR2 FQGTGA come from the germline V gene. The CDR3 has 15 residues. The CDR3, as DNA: TGTGCCAGCAGCTTAACAGGGGGCGAATACAATGAGCAGTTCTTC. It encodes CASSLTGGEYNEQFF.

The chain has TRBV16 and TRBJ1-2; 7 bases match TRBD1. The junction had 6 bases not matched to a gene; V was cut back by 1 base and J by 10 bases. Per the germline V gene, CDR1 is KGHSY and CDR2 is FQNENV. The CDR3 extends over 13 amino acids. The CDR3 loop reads CASSQLPQGVYTF. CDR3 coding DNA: TGTGCCAGCAGCCAATTACCCCAGGGGGTCTACACCTTC.

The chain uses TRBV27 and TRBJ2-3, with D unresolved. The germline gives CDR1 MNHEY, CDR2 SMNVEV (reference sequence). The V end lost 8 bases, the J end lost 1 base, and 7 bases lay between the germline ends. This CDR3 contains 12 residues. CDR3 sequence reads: CASGPGTDTQYF. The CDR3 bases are TGTGCCAGCGGGCCTGGCACAGATACGCAGTATTTT.

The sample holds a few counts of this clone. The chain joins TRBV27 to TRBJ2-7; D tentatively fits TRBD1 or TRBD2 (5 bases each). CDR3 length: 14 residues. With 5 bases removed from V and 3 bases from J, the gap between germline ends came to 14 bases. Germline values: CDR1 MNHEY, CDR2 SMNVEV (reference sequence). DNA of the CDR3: TGTGCCAGCAGTACCGTCCGGGGCCACTACGAGCAGTACTTC. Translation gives CASSTVRGHYEQYF.

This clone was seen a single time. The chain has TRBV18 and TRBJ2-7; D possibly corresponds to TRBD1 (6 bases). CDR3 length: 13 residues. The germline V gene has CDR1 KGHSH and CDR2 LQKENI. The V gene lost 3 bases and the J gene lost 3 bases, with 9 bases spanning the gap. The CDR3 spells CASSPEDSYEQYF. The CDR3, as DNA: TGTGCCAGCTCACCGGAGGACAGCTACGAGCAGTACTTC.

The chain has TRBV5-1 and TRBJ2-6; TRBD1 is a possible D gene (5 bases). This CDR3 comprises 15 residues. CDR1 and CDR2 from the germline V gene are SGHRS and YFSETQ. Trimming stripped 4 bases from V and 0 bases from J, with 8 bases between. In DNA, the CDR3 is TGCGCCAGCAGCCCAGACAGCTCTGGGGCCAACGTCCTGACTTTC. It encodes CASSPDSSGANVLTF.

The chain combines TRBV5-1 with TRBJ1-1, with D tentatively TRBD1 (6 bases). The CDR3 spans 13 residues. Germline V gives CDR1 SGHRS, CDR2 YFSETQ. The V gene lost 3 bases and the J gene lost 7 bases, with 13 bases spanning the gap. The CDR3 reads CASSSIQGIEAFF. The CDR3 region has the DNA TGCGCCAGCAGCTCGATACAGGGAATTGAAGCTTTCTTT.

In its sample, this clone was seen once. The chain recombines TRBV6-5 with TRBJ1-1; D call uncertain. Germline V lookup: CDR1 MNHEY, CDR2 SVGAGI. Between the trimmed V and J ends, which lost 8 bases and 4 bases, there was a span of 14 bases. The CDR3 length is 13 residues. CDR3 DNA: TGTGCCAGCGGGAGAGGAGATGGCACTGAAGCTTTCTTT. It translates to CASGRGDGTEAFF.

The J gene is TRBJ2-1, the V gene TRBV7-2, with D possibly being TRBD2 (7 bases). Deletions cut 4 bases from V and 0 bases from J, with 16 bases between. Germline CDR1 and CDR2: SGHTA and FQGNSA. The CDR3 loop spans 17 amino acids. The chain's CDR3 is CASSWRVGGASYNEQFF. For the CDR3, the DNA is TGTGCCAGCAGCTGGCGGGTAGGGGGGGCCTCCTACAATGAGCAGTTCTTC.

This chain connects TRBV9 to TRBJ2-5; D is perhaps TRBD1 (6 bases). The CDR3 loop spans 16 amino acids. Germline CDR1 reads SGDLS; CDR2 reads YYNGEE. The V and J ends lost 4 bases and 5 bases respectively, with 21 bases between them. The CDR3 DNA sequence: TGTGCCAGCAGCCTCGATGGGACAACTAGGCTGGAGACCCAGTACTTC. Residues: CASSLDGTTRLETQYF.

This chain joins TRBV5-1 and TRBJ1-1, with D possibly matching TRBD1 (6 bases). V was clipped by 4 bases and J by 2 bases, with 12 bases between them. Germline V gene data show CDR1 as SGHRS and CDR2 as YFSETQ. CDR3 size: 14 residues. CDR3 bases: TGCGCCAGCAGCACGGGACACTTTAACACTGAAGCTTTCTTT. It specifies CASSTGHFNTEAFF.

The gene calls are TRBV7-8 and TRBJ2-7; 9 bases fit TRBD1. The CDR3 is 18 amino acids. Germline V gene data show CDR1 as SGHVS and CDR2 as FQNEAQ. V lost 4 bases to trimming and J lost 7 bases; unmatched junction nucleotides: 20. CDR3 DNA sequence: TGTGCCAGCAGCTCATCGAATCATGCGGGACAGGGAAAGAGGGAGCAGTACTTC. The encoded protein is CASSSSNHAGQGKREQYF.

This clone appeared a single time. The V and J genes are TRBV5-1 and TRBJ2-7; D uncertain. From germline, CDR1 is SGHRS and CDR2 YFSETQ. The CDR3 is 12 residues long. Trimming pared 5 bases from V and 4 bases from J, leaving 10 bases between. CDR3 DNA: TGCGCCAGCAGTCCTGACGGGTACGAGCAGTACTTC. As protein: CASSPDGYEQYF.

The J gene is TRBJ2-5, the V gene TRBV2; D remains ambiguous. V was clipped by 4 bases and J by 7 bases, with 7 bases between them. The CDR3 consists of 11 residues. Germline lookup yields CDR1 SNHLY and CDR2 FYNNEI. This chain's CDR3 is CASSVQMTQYF. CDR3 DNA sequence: TGTGCCAGCAGTGTCCAAATGACCCAGTACTTC.

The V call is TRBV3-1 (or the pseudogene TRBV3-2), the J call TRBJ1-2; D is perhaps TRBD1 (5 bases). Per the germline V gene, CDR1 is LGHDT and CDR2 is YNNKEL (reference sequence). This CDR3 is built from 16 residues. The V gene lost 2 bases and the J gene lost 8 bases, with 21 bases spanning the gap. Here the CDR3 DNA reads TGTGCCAGCAGCCAAACAAACTCTGGGGGGAGGAGGGGCTACACCTTC. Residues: CASSQTNSGGRRGYTF.

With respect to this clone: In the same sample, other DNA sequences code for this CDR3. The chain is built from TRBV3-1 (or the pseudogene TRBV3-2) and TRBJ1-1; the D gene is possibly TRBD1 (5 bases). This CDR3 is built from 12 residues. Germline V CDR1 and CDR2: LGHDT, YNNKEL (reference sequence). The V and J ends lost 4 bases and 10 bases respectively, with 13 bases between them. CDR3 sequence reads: CASSPGQGAAFF. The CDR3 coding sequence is TGTGCCAGCAGCCCCGGGCAGGGTGCAGCTTTCTTT.